Sequencing of this T cell receptor (beta chain) was carried out in a study of T-cell reconstitution after alpha-beta-depleted transplantation in children. This CDR3 spans 11 amino acids. Germline V gives CDR1 SQVTM, CDR2 ANQGSEA. Trimming removed 7 bases from V and 10 bases from J, with 14 bases in between. Ten or more counts support this clonotype. The authors prepared the TCRbeta library with unique molecular identifiers. TCRdb called the PCR reads again in MiXCR, with one record for every CDR3 protein. The data contain roughly 220,000 distinct CDR3 sequences, around 12% of them singletons. The material sequenced was PBMCs from the stem cell graft donor, taken from the stem cell graft. J is TRBJ2-1 and V is TRBV29-1; D is unclear. The receptor was derived from a human donor who donated a stem cell graft to a child with acute lymphoblastic leukemia. Here the CDR3 DNA reads TGCAGCGCTAATGAAGGAACAGAGCAGTTCTTC. It translates to CSANEGTEQFF.